A single sample gave rise to the 20 T cell receptor beta chains below, sequenced in a study of read filtering for tumor transcriptome and immune sequencing. The library was built from about 370 ng RNA with molecular barcoded adaptors for alpha/delta and beta/gamma chains. In TCRdb, the reads were re-called with MiXCR into one record per CDR3 protein. The sample has tens of thousands of distinct CDR3 sequences, 15% to 25% seen once. Source material: a population of CD138-negative cells sorted from bone marrow. The receptors here all came from a donor aged 40 or older with multiple myeloma.

V is TRBV7-2 and J is TRBJ2-3, with unresolved D. The V gene lost 0 bases and the J gene lost 0 bases, with 4 bases spanning the gap. The CDR3 extends over 14 amino acids. CDR1 and CDR2 from the germline V gene are SGHTA and FQGNSA. CDR3 sequence reads: CASSLAHSTDTQYF. Here the CDR3 DNA reads TGTGCCAGCAGCTTAGCTCACAGCACAGATACGCAGTATTTT. Filled out from reference TRBV7-2 and TRBJ2-3, the complete variable domain reads GAGVSQSPSNKVTEKGKDVELRCDPISGHTALYWYRQSLGQGLEFLIYFQGNSAPDKSGLPSDRFSAERTGGSVSTLTIQRTQQEDSAVYLCASSLAHSTDTQYFGPGTRLTVL.

This clonotype was detected ten times or more. The rearrangement uses TRBV7-9 and TRBJ2-5; 12 nucleotides match TRBD2. From germline, CDR1 is SEHNR and CDR2 FQNEAQ (reference sequence). The CDR3 totals 16 residues. V lost 2 bases and J lost 5; bases outside the gene matches: 6. CDR3 sequence: CASSLLAGGFRETQYF. CDR3 sequence (DNA): TGTGCCAGCAGCTTACTAGCGGGAGGGTTCCGGGAGACCCAGTACTTC. Full variable domain (remainder filled in from reference TRBV7-9 and TRBJ2-5): DTGVSQNPRHKITKRGQNVTFRCDPISEHNRLYWYRQTLGQGPEFLTYFQNEAQLEKSRLLSDRFSAERPKGSFSTLEIQRTEQGDSAMYLCASSLLAGGFRETQYFGPGTRLLVL.

This clonotype appeared once. Being one base from a much bigger clone, this may be a read error. CDR3 bases: TGCGCCAGCACCATGGACCCCACAGATACGCAGTATTTT. It is translated as CASTMDPTDTQYF. This chain joins TRBV5-1 and TRBJ2-3; D gene unclear. The V and J ends lost 6 bases and 2 bases respectively, with 10 bases between them. This CDR3 contains 13 residues. CDR1 SGHRS and CDR2 YFSETQ come from the germline V gene.

This clonotype was found many times. The rearrangement uses TRBV30 and TRBJ2-5; 15 nucleotides match TRBD2. There are 13 residues in the CDR3. V gave up 5 bases and J gave up 6 bases; unmatched junction bases: 1. In germline, CDR1 is GTSNPN, CDR2 SVGIG (reference sequence). In DNA, the CDR3 is TGTGCCTGGGGGACTAGCGGGGGGAAGACCCAGTACTTC. This gives the protein CAWGTSGGKTQYF.

This clonotype occurred many times. The chain couples TRBV19 to TRBJ2-6; the D is unclear. Germline-derived CDR1 and CDR2 are LNHDA and SQIVND (reference sequence). CDR3 length equals 14 residues. Deletions cut 3 bases from V and 4 bases from J, with 7 bases between. The CDR3 reads CASSIGSGANVLTF. CDR3 coding DNA: TGTGCCAGTAGTATTGGATCGGGGGCCAACGTCCTGACTTTC.

In its sample, this clonotype was seen many times. The J gene is TRBJ1-5, the V gene TRBV2; TRBD1 aligns across 7 bases. The CDR3 is 15 residues long. Germline-derived CDR1 and CDR2 are SNHLY and FYNNEI. V lost 6 bases, J lost 1 base, and 6 bases stayed unmatched. In DNA, the CDR3 is TGTGCCAGCAGGGATGGACAGGTCAGCAATCAGCCCCAGCATTTT. It yields the protein CASRDGQVSNQPQHF.

The sample holds many counts of this clonotype. CDR3 DNA: TGTGCCACCAGCAGAGATCGCGACGCCCGGGAGCTGTTTTTT. It translates to CATSRDRDARELFF. The V call is TRBV15, the J call TRBJ2-2, with D hard to call. Trimming removed 0 bases from V and 9 bases from J, with 11 bases in between. In germline, CDR1 is LNHNV, CDR2 YYDKDF (reference sequence). This CDR3 is 14 amino acids long.

At least ten counts were recorded for this clonotype. CDR3 in amino acids: CASSPDRGHPEAFF. The CDR3 DNA reads TGTGCCAGCAGCCCCGACAGGGGGCACCCTGAAGCTTTCTTT. V is TRBV7-9 and J is TRBJ1-1, with 10 bases identical to TRBD1. V lost 5 bases to trimming and J lost 6 bases; unmatched junction nucleotides: 6. The CDR3 contains 14 residues. Per germline, CDR1 SEHNR and CDR2 FQNEAQ (reference sequence).

In regard to this clonotype: Just one base apart from a much larger clone, this may be a read error. The chain combines TRBV20-1 with TRBJ2-2; possibly TRBD1 for D (6 bases). Germline assignment: CDR1 DFQATT and CDR2 SNEGSKA (reference sequence). The CDR3 runs 13 residues. The CDR3 is CSVQGPNTGELSF. The CDR3 DNA follows: TGCAGTGTTCAGGGGCCGAACACCGGGGAGCTGTCTTTT.

This clonotype was observed at least ten times. V is TRBV12-3 or TRBV12-4 and J is TRBJ1-4, with 8 bases that match TRBD1. V gave up 9 bases and J gave up 3 bases; unmatched junction bases: 9. The CDR3 has 15 amino acids. CDR3 sequence: CASKDRVRSNEKLFF. CDR3 nucleotide sequence: TGTGCCAGTAAGGACAGGGTCAGGTCTAATGAAAAACTGTTTTTT.

V and J are TRBV20-1 and TRBJ1-5; D is unclear. Deletions cut 4 bases from V and 5 bases from J, with 21 bases between. CDR1 and CDR2 (germline): DFQATT, SNEGSKA (reference sequence). CDR3 length equals 16 residues. Here the CDR3 reads CSAIRLQARPDQPQHF. The CDR3 DNA is TGCAGTGCTATTAGGCTCCAAGCCCGGCCAGATCAGCCCCAGCATTTT.

This clonotype was observed at least ten times. The V gene is TRBV2, the J gene TRBJ2-2, with unresolved D. Per the germline V gene, CDR1 is SNHLY and CDR2 is FYNNEI. The CDR3 runs to 13 residues. Between the trimmed V and J ends, which lost 7 bases and 3 bases, there was a span of 9 bases. The CDR3 DNA follows: TGTGCCAGCAAACGAACAGACACCGGGGAGCTGTTTTTT. It is translated as CASKRTDTGELFF.

As regards this clonotype: A read error may explain this, as a much larger clone is one base away. CDR3 amino acids: CATSRDLGRIYEQYF. The CDR3 nucleotides are TGTGCCACCAGCAGAGATCTGGGCAGAATCTACGAGCAGTACTTC. This chain joins TRBV15 and TRBJ2-7; no firm D call. Germline V CDR1 and CDR2: LNHNV, YYDKDF (reference sequence). The CDR3 runs to 15 residues. V gave up 0 bases and J gave up 3 bases, with 12 bases separating them.

In its sample, this clonotype was seen many times. A much larger clonotype is one base distant, so this may be a read error. The CDR3, as DNA: TGTGCCAGCAGCTTAGACGGCGGGAGTCGGAATGGGCAGTTCTTC. Translation: CASSLDGGSRNGQFF. This chain connects TRBV11-3 to TRBJ2-1; 7 bases agree with TRBD2. In germline, CDR1 is SGHNT, CDR2 YENEEA. The CDR3 runs to 15 residues.

The table lists this clonotype with many counts. V and J are TRBV23-1 and TRBJ2-7; D is perhaps TRBD2 (6 bases). TRBV23-1 is annotated as an ORF whose role is uncertain. V gave up 2 bases and J gave up 2 bases, with 16 bases separating them. This CDR3 has 16 residues. The CDR3 region has the DNA TGCGCCAGCAGTCAAGCTCGGTCTAGCGAAACCTACGAGCAGTACTTC. Translated, it gives CASSQARSSETYEQYF.

Points on this clonotype: This clone may be a read error of a much larger clone one base away. V is TRBV6-5 and J is TRBJ2-1, with D tentatively TRBD1 or TRBD2 (6 bases each). From germline, CDR1 is MNHEY and CDR2 SVGAGI. This CDR3 has 14 residues. V was pared by 8 bases and J by 7 bases, with 18 bases between. CDR3: CASGGPSNGNEQFF. The CDR3 coding sequence is TGTGCCAGCGGGGGGCCTAGCAATGGAAATGAGCAGTTCTTC.

This clonotype was observed many times. The junction shows a germline mismatch at one end, possibly a read error. The V gene is TRBV11-2, the J gene TRBJ2-7, with TRBD1 as a possible D gene (5 bases). This CDR3 is built from 14 residues. The germline V gene has CDR1 SGHAT and CDR2 FQNNGV. The CDR3 nucleotides are TGTGCCAGCAGCTCAGGGTACACTCCTGTACTACCACTTTTC. Its translation is CASSSGYTPVLPLF.

This clonotype was recorded many times. V usage is TRBV29-1 and J usage is TRBJ1-6, with 8 bases matching TRBD1. The V and J ends lost 7 bases and 3 bases, in that order; junction bases with no gene match: 2. This CDR3 has 13 residues. CDR1 and CDR2 from the germline V gene are SQVTM and ANQGSEA. The CDR3 sequence: CSAGQGYNSPLHF. CDR3 DNA sequence: TGCAGCGCCGGACAGGGCTATAATTCACCCCTCCACTTT.

This clonotype was seen ten or more times. The chain couples TRBV6-5 to TRBJ2-1; 13 bases fit TRBD2. This CDR3 has 16 residues. V trimming: 2 bases; J trimming: 9 bases; junction bases outside the gene matches: 7. Germline loops: CDR1 MNHEY, CDR2 SVGAGI. CDR3 coding DNA: TGTGCCAGCAGTTACATTACTAGCGGGGGGGGGGGTGAGCAGTTCTTC. Protein: CASSYITSGGGGEQFF.

A note on this clonotype: A much larger clone is a single base away; this may be a read error. Likely a read error: the CDR3 ends without its conserved phenylalanine or tryptophan. The chain links TRBV18 to TRBJ2-7; 9 bases fit TRBD1. The V segment lost 9 bases and the J segment 0 bases; nucleotides outside the gene matches: 9. From germline, CDR1 is KGHSH and CDR2 LQKENI. The CDR3 consists of 15 residues. The CDR3 nucleotides read TGTGCCAGTGCCACCGGGACAGGGCCCTCCTACGAGCAGTACATC. Amino acid sequence: CASATGTGPSYEQYI.